This TCR beta chain was captured in a study of cytomegalovirus exposure and HLA in healthy donors. V shed 5 bases, J shed 5 bases, and the junction held 13 bases outside the gene matches. This CDR3 contains 17 residues. The germline V gene has CDR1 SEHNR and CDR2 FQNEAQ (reference sequence). 60 Vbeta and 13 Jbeta primers were used in PCR. This table comes from immunoSEQ multiplex PCR, and its TCRdb copy is limited to in-frame clones, with some not included. The sample has under 200,000 clones, about 70% seen once; the top ten hold 1.5% to 2%. This sequence originates from a woman between 25 and 40 years old in good health and CMV-seronegative. V is TRBV7-9 and J is TRBJ2-2; 8 positions agree with TRBD2. The sequenced material came from PBMCs. The CDR3 sequence is CASSPPLKRGLTGELFF. CDR3 bases: TGTGCCAGCAGCCCACCCCTAAAGCGGGGGTTGACCGGGGAGCTGTTTTTT. Combining the CDR3 with reference TRBV7-9 and TRBJ2-2 gives the whole variable domain DTGVSQNPRHKITKRGQNVTFRCDPISEHNRLYWYRQTLGQGPEFLTYFQNEAQLEKSRLLSDRFSAERPKGSFSTLEIQRTEQGDSAMYLCASSPPLKRGLTGELFFGEGSRLTVL.